One sample yielded the 30 T cell receptor beta chains listed below, sequenced in a study of vaccination effects on CD4 cells after COVID-19 (dated by TCRdb to 2021 to 2024). Their antigens remain unidentified. Libraries were constructed by the immunoSEQ multiplex PCR assay. In TCRdb, the immuneACCESS table is reduced to in-frame sequences with V and J assigned. These tables do not hold every clone; where another copy was compared, an unresolved V gene accounts for under half, and the others remain unexplained. The sample yields about 24,000 clones; approximately 72% were counted once. 9.5% to 13% of the sample is in the top ten clones. In the ViraFEST assay, PBMC were stimulated with viral peptide pools, and TCR sequencing was then used to find antigen-specific CD4+ T cell clonotypes based on their expansion. After around 11 days of culture, CD4+ T cells were isolated with the EasySep CD4+ T cell isolation kit. Two doses of either the BNT162b2 or the mRNA-1273 mRNA SARS-CoV-2 vaccine were administered to participants.

The specimen was CD4+ T cells from PBMCs cultured with HCoV-NL63 spike peptides, collected after COVID-19 vaccination. The cell subset or site tag for this specimen amounts to: HCoV-NL63 spike overlapping peptide pool stimulation. Receptor source: a human donor who received a COVID-19 vaccine.

This chain connects TRBV10-1 to TRBJ2-1, with D perhaps assigned TRBD1 or TRBD2 (5 bases each). In germline, CDR1 is WNHNN, CDR2 SYGVQD (reference sequence). The CDR3 has 12 amino acids. The V gene lost 2 bases and the J gene lost 9 bases, with 8 bases spanning the gap. The CDR3 nucleotides read TGCGCCAGCAGTGAGCGGGGCAGTGAGCAGTTCTTC. Encoded protein: CASSERGSEQFF.

The chain joins TRBV27 to TRBJ2-1, with D possibly TRBD2 on 6 matching bases. The CDR3 is 15 residues long. With 11 bases removed from V and 6 bases from J, the gap between germline ends came to 23 bases. Germline assignment: CDR1 MNHEY and CDR2 SMNVEV (reference sequence). This CDR3 is CASAPRDLPGNEQFF. The CDR3 DNA reads as TGTGCCTCCGCCCCGCGGGACCTGCCCGGCAATGAGCAGTTCTTC.

The chain is built from TRBV6-2 or TRBV6-3 and TRBJ1-3; D unresolved. The ends were cut back, 0 bases at V and 3 bases at J, with 3 bases in the middle. Germline assignment: CDR1 MNHEY and CDR2 SVGEGT. CDR3 size: 13 residues. The CDR3 nucleotides are TGTGCCAGCAGTTACTCGGGTGGAAACACCATATATTTT. The encoded protein is CASSYSGGNTIYF.

This clone turned up a few times. The rearrangement joins TRBV27 to TRBJ2-1, with TRBD1 identical over 7 bases. Germline assignment: CDR1 MNHEY and CDR2 SMNVEV (reference sequence). The CDR3 totals 18 residues. V was pared by 4 bases and J by 3 bases, with 15 bases of the junction left unmatched. DNA of the CDR3: TGTGCCAGCAGTTCTGCCTACCTCCGGGACAGAAGCTACAATGAGCAGTTCTTC. This codes for CASSSAYLRDRSYNEQFF.

V gene TRBV6-1 combines with J gene TRBJ2-7; D is perhaps TRBD1 (6 bases). The germline V gene has CDR1 MNHNS and CDR2 SASEGT. CDR3 length equals 14 residues. V lost 2 bases and J lost 4, with 12 bases in between. The DNA of the CDR3 is TGTGCCAGCAGTGAAACAGGGAGAGGGTACGAGCAGTACTTC. Protein sequence: CASSETGRGYEQYF.

The V gene is TRBV18, the J gene TRBJ2-5; D is undetermined. Trimming shortened V by 1 base and J by 5 bases, and 8 bases separated the two germline ends. Looked up from germline, CDR1 is KGHSH and CDR2 is LQKENI. This CDR3 has 13 residues. The CDR3: CASSPQGFETQYF. The CDR3 nucleotides are TGTGCCAGCTCACCACAGGGATTCGAGACCCAGTACTTC.

This clone was counted a few times. DNA for the CDR3: TGTGCCAGCAGCTTGGGAGAGCTAGCCAAAAACATTCAGTACTTC. Encoded protein: CASSLGELAKNIQYF. The rearrangement joins TRBV5-4 to TRBJ2-4, with D hard to call. The CDR3 is 15 residues long. Germline V gene data show CDR1 as SGHNT and CDR2 as YYREEE (reference sequence). Deletions cut 0 bases from V and 0 bases from J, with 7 bases between.

V and J are TRBV7-9 and TRBJ1-2; 7 nucleotides agree with TRBD1. After removal of 3 bases from V and 4 bases from J, the junction contained 8 bases not matched to a gene. CDR1 is SEHNR and CDR2 is FQNEAQ in the germline V gene (reference sequence). The CDR3 length is 15 residues. CDR3: CASSFEDRDSYGYTF. The CDR3 region has the DNA TGTGCCAGCAGCTTCGAAGACCGGGACAGCTATGGCTACACCTTC. Full variable domain (rest looked up from reference TRBV7-9 and TRBJ1-2): DTGVSQNPRHKITKRGQNVTFRCDPISEHNRLYWYRQTLGQGPEFLTYFQNEAQLEKSRLLSDRFSAERPKGSFSTLEIQRTEQGDSAMYLCASSFEDRDSYGYTFGSGTRLTVV.

The chain is built from TRBV19 and TRBJ2-3; the D gene is possibly TRBD2 (5 bases). Germline assignment: CDR1 LNHDA and CDR2 SQIVND (reference sequence). Trimming removed 2 bases from V and 6 bases from J, with 6 bases in between. The CDR3 is made up of 12 amino acids. The chain's CDR3 is CASSIRGDTQYF. The CDR3 DNA reads TGTGCCAGTAGTATAAGAGGGGATACGCAGTATTTT.

CDR3 in DNA: TGTGCCAGCAGCTTGTCATGGGGCTACGAGCAGTACTTC. Its protein product is CASSLSWGYEQYF. This rearrangement joins TRBV5-5 to TRBJ2-7; D uncertain. The CDR3 is made up of 13 amino acids. Germline lookup yields CDR1 SGHKS and CDR2 YYEKEE (reference sequence). V was pared by 1 base and J by 3 bases, with 8 bases between.

This rearrangement joins TRBV5-1 to TRBJ2-2, with TRBD1 matching 8 bases. The J segment lost 5 bases and the V segment lost 5 bases, leaving 8 bases of the junction unmatched. Looked up from germline, CDR1 is SGHRS and CDR2 is YFSETQ. The CDR3 spans 15 residues. CDR3 nucleotide sequence: TGCGCCAGCAGTACGGGACAGGCGGGGACCGGGGAGCTGTTTTTT. Amino acid sequence: CASSTGQAGTGELFF. The variable domain in full, with the rest retrieved from reference TRBV5-1 and TRBJ2-2, is KAGVTQTPRYLIKTRGQQVTLSCSPISGHRSVSWYQQTPGQGLQFLFEYFSETQRNKGNFPGRFSGRQFSNSRSEMNVSTLELGDSALYLCASSTGQAGTGELFFGEGSRLTVL.

This clone turned up a few times. The chain couples TRBV7-6 to TRBJ2-7, with D tentatively TRBD2 (5 bases). CDR3 length: 16 residues. Germline CDR1 and CDR2: SGHVS and FNYEAQ. The germline V and J ends were trimmed by 5 bases and 1 base, with 18 bases remaining between them. In DNA, the CDR3 is TGTGCCAGCAGCCAAGCCTCGGCCGGAGGTTCCTACGAGCAGTACTTC. Its protein is CASSQASAGGSYEQYF. Full variable domain (remainder filled in from reference TRBV7-6 and TRBJ2-7): GAGVSQSPRYKVTKRGQDVALRCDPISGHVSLYWYRQALGQGPEFLTYFNYEAQQDKSGLPNDRFSAERPEGSISTLTIQRTEQRDSAMYRCASSQASAGGSYEQYFGPGTRLTVT.

This sequence joins TRBV12-3 or TRBV12-4 and TRBJ2-5; D gene uncertain. The CDR3 length is 12 residues. V was clipped by 3 bases and J by 2 bases, with 4 bases between them. For the CDR3, the DNA is TGTGCCAGCAGTTTTGTTCAAGAGACCCAGTACTTC. Translation gives CASSFVQETQYF.

J is TRBJ2-3 and V is TRBV6-6; a weak D match, TRBD2 (6 bases). The ends were cut back, 5 bases at V and 0 bases at J, with 9 bases in the middle. Germline loops: CDR1 MNHNY, CDR2 SVGAGI (reference sequence). This CDR3 spans 14 amino acids. CDR3 protein: CASSRGLSTDTQYF. The CDR3 DNA follows: TGTGCCAGCAGTCGCGGACTAAGCACAGATACGCAGTATTTT.

This chain connects TRBV6-5 to TRBJ2-2, with TRBD1 matching 8 bases. This CDR3 is built from 15 residues. With 7 bases clipped from V and 0 bases from J, the junction kept 4 bases outside the gene matches. Germline-derived CDR1 and CDR2 are MNHEY and SVGAGI. CDR3 DNA sequence: TGTGCCAGCAAAACAGGGGGAACGAACACCGGGGAGCTGTTTTTT. Translating it yields CASKTGGTNTGELFF.

DNA for the CDR3: TGTGCCTGGAGCGAGGGACAGTTTATGGTAGGCGTCTACACCTTC. Its protein is CAWSEGQFMVGVYTF. The V call is TRBV30, the J call TRBJ1-2; 7 bases map to TRBD1. Germline CDR1 is GTSNPN and CDR2 is SVGIG (reference sequence). Trimming removed 3 bases from V and 10 bases from J; junction bases left unmatched: 17. This CDR3 comprises 15 residues.

This clone was observed a handful of times. The chain is built from TRBV10-3 and TRBJ1-5, with 10 positions matching TRBD1. Germline V lookup: CDR1 ENHRY, CDR2 SYGVKD. V shed 4 bases, J shed 5 bases, and the junction held 2 bases outside the gene matches. CDR3 length: 14 amino acids. The CDR3 DNA reads TGTGCCATCAGTGGGGGGACAGGGGATCAGCCCCAGCATTTT. Translating it yields CAISGGTGDQPQHF.

The chain employs TRBV5-1 and TRBJ2-1; a possible D gene is TRBD2 (6 bases). Deletions cut 1 base from V and 7 bases from J, with 15 bases between. The CDR3 sequence is 15 residues long. Germline CDR1 SGHRS, CDR2 YFSETQ. CDR3 sequence (DNA): TGCGCCAGCAGCTTGAGGAGGGCCTTAGGAAATGAGCAGTTCTTC. Translating gives CASSLRRALGNEQFF.

There are a few counts of this clone. This chain uses TRBV6-5 with TRBJ2-3; TRBD1 matches 7 bases. The CDR3 totals 15 residues. In germline, CDR1 is MNHEY, CDR2 SVGAGI. V gave up 6 bases and J gave up 2 bases; unmatched junction bases: 8. CDR3 sequence reads: CASRNSGTATDTQYF. The CDR3, as DNA: TGTGCCAGCAGAAATTCCGGGACAGCCACAGATACGCAGTATTTT.

The rearrangement uses TRBV18 and TRBJ2-6, with 8 bases aligning to TRBD2. The CDR3 covers 18 residues. The V segment lost 2 bases and the J segment 0 bases; nucleotides outside the gene matches: 6. Germline assignment: CDR1 KGHSH and CDR2 LQKENI. The CDR3 sequence: CASSPVAGYTSGANVLTF. In DNA, the CDR3 is TGTGCCAGCTCACCAGTAGCGGGATACACCTCTGGGGCCAACGTCCTGACTTTC.

This chain uses TRBV7-9 with TRBJ1-1; D not certain. The V gene lost 5 bases and the J gene lost 4 bases, with 11 bases spanning the gap. Germline V gene lookup returns CDR1 SEHNR and CDR2 FQNEAQ (reference sequence). The CDR3 sequence is 13 residues long. In DNA, the CDR3 is TGTGCCAGCAGCCCGAGGGCTGTCACTGAAGCTTTCTTT. Translating it yields CASSPRAVTEAFF.

The chain uses TRBV2 and TRBJ1-1; weak D call: TRBD1 (6 bases). The CDR3 loop spans 15 amino acids. The germline V gene has CDR1 SNHLY and CDR2 FYNNEI. The V gene lost 1 base and the J gene lost 4 bases, with 13 bases spanning the gap. CDR3 sequence: CASSEGARGSTEAFF. The CDR3 region has the DNA TGTGCCAGCAGTGAAGGGGCCAGGGGATCCACTGAAGCTTTCTTT. Full variable domain (remainder filled in from reference TRBV2 and TRBJ1-1): EPEVTQTPSHQVTQMGQEVILRCVPISNHLYFYWYRQILGQKVEFLVSFYNNEISEKSEIFDDQFSVERPDGSNFTLKIRSTKLEDSAMYFCASSEGARGSTEAFFGQGTRLTVV.

This clone occurred a few times. In nucleotides, the CDR3 is TGTGCCAGCAGTTTGCTACAGGGGGGAACTGAAGCTTTCTTT. Protein product: CASSLLQGGTEAFF. J is TRBJ1-1 and V is TRBV27, with 8 bases identical to TRBD1. The CDR3 spans 14 residues. V was pared by 3 bases and J by 5 bases, with 5 bases of the junction left unmatched. From germline, CDR1 is MNHEY and CDR2 SMNVEV (reference sequence).

This clone was observed a single time. Here the CDR3 DNA reads TGTGCTAGTGGACGTCCAGGGAGAAATGAGCAGTTCTTC. This gives the protein CASGRPGRNEQFF. The V gene is TRBV12-5, the J gene TRBJ2-1; D may be TRBD1 or TRBD2 (5 bases each). CDR1 LGHNT and CDR2 FRNRAP come from the germline V gene. CDR3 size: 13 residues. V lost 6 bases and J 7 bases, leaving 13 bases between the germline ends.

The genes are TRBV6-6 and TRBJ2-5; 11 positions agree with TRBD2. The CDR3 runs to 14 residues. J lost 5 bases, V lost 4 bases, and 3 bases had no gene match. The germline gives CDR1 MNHNY, CDR2 SVGAGI (reference sequence). The CDR3 is CASSFSGGAETQYF. In DNA form, the CDR3 reads TGTGCCAGCAGTTTTAGCGGGGGGGCGGAGACCCAGTACTTC.

Details on this clone: The junction and the germline gene differ at one end; a read error may be behind it. The V call is TRBV6-5, the J call TRBJ2-6; TRBD1 aligns across 8 bases. The CDR3 consists of 14 residues. CDR1 and CDR2 (germline): MNHEY, SVGAGI. The CDR3 DNA sequence: TGTGCCAGCAGTGACTCCCCGGGACAGGTCGTCCTGACTTTC. This translates into CASSDSPGQVVLTF.

This clone has more than one count but fewer than ten. This chain connects TRBV4-2 to TRBJ1-2; TRBD1 is a possible D gene (5 bases). Germline assignment: CDR1 LGHNA and CDR2 YNFKEQ. Trimming took off 0 bases at V and 0 bases at J, with 8 bases between the two ends. The CDR3 loop spans 15 amino acids. CDR3 nucleotides: TGTGCCAGCAGCCAAGATGACAGTTCTAACTATGGCTACACCTTC. This codes for CASSQDDSSNYGYTF.

This CDR3 reads CASSQGRISDTGELFF. The CDR3 region has the DNA TGCGCCAGCAGCCAAGGGAGGATATCCGACACCGGGGAGCTGTTTTTT. This chain connects TRBV4-1 to TRBJ2-2; a weak D match, TRBD2 (5 bases). Germline V gene lookup returns CDR1 MGHRA and CDR2 YSYEKL. Trimming removed 1 base at V and 3 bases at J, with 12 bases between. CDR3 length: 16 residues.

This sequence joins TRBV7-8 and TRBJ1-5, with D possibly TRBD1 on 6 matching bases. Germline V gene lookup returns CDR1 SGHVS and CDR2 FQNEAQ. Between the trimmed V and J ends, which lost 1 base and 2 bases, there was a span of 9 bases. The CDR3 loop spans 15 amino acids. This chain's CDR3 is CASSLVAGGNQPQHF. The CDR3 DNA reads as TGTGCCAGCAGCTTAGTTGCAGGGGGCAATCAGCCCCAGCATTTT.

This chain joins TRBV10-1 and TRBJ2-1, with D possibly matching TRBD2 (6 bases). From germline, CDR1 is WNHNN and CDR2 SYGVQD (reference sequence). The CDR3 is made up of 12 amino acids. V lost 4 bases and J 7 bases, leaving 8 bases between the germline ends. This chain's CDR3 is CASSGGRNEQFF. The CDR3 coding sequence is TGCGCCAGCAGTGGGGGGAGGAATGAGCAGTTCTTC.